The next 8 T cell receptor beta chains were all read from a single sample in a study of Ad26.COV2.S vaccination and SARS-CoV-2 variants. Libraries were prepared by immunoSEQ multiplex PCR; TCRdb keeps only in-frame clonotypes and omits some of them. The sample shows approximately 300,000 clones, roughly 84% of them seen only once. Treatment noted: around 19 received Ad26.COV2.S at low or high dose, single or two shots; several received placebo; per-sample allocation not given. The study sampled participants on day 63 after the first vaccine or placebo injection. This sample comprised peripheral blood, obtained in a trial of Ad26.COV2.S vaccine versus placebo. These receptor sequences come from a person aged 18-60 years who received the Ad26.COV2.S COVID-19 vaccine or a placebo.

Many counts were recorded for this clone. The chain employs TRBV4-3 and TRBJ1-3, with D tentatively TRBD1 (6 bases). The CDR3 is made up of 16 amino acids. Germline V gives CDR1 LGHNA, CDR2 YSLEER. Trimming pared 1 base from V and 2 bases from J, leaving 12 bases between. CDR3 nucleotide sequence: TGCGCCAGCAGCCAAGTTCGCAGGGGACCTGGAAACACCATATATTTT. Its translation: CASSQVRRGPGNTIYF.

The chain recombines TRBV6-5 with TRBJ1-2; possibly TRBD1 for D (6 bases). Trimming left V 0 bases short and J 4 bases short, with 9 bases between. The CDR3 is 14 residues long. Looked up from germline, CDR1 is MNHEY and CDR2 is SVGAGI. CDR3 region: CASSYSSDSYGYTF. The CDR3 DNA sequence: TGTGCCAGCAGTTACTCCTCGGACAGCTATGGCTACACCTTC.

The V gene is TRBV27, the J gene TRBJ1-5; no clear D. The V and J ends lost 6 bases and 2 bases respectively, with 14 bases between them. This CDR3 has 15 residues. Germline CDR1 reads MNHEY; CDR2 reads SMNVEV (reference sequence). The CDR3 region is CASRPRGRGNQPQHF. The CDR3 DNA is TGTGCCAGCAGACCCCGAGGGAGGGGCAATCAGCCCCAGCATTTT.

This clone was seen once. The chain has TRBV19 and TRBJ1-1, with a tentative D call TRBD1 (5 bases). The length of the CDR3 is 15 residues. Germline-derived CDR1 and CDR2 are LNHDA and SQIVND (reference sequence). Trimming pared 5 bases from V and 5 bases from J, leaving 18 bases between. The CDR3 is CASSVRQGPGTEAFF. The CDR3 DNA is TGTGCCAGTAGTGTGCGGCAGGGCCCGGGGACTGAAGCTTTCTTT.

The chain joins TRBV5-1 to TRBJ1-1; D is unresolved. The CDR3 loop spans 15 amino acids. CDR1 SGHRS and CDR2 YFSETQ come from the germline V gene. V lost 1 base to trimming and J lost 0 bases, with 10 bases between them. In DNA, the CDR3 is TGCGCCAGCAGCTTGAGTTCGGGGATGAACACTGAAGCTTTCTTT. This encodes CASSLSSGMNTEAFF.

This clone was observed once. This chain connects TRBV19 to TRBJ2-6, with D unclear. Trimming cost V 6 bases and J 0 bases, with 6 bases left between them. The CDR3 spans 14 residues. Germline CDR1 LNHDA, CDR2 SQIVND (reference sequence). CDR3 amino acids: CASRAPSGANVLTF. In nucleotides, the CDR3 is TGTGCCAGTAGGGCCCCCTCTGGGGCCAACGTCCTGACTTTC. Full variable domain (missing parts from reference TRBV19 and TRBJ2-6): DGGITQSPKYLFRKEGQNVTLSCEQNLNHDAMYWYRQDPGQGLRLIYYSQIVNDFQKGDIAEGYSVSREKKESFPLTVTSAQKNPTAFYLCASRAPSGANVLTFGAGSRLTVL.

The J gene is TRBJ2-2, the V gene TRBV19, with D uncertain. Germline V gene sequence: CDR1 LNHDA, CDR2 SQIVND (reference sequence). The CDR3 is 14 residues long. V lost 1 base and J 1 base, leaving 4 bases between the germline ends. The CDR3 reads CASSIGGNTGELFF. CDR3 DNA: TGTGCCAGTAGTATAGGCGGGAACACCGGGGAGCTGTTTTTT.

V and J are TRBV14 and TRBJ2-1, with TRBD2 matching over 8 bases. The germline CDR1 and CDR2 sequences are SGHDN and FVKESK. The CDR3 is 17 residues long. V lost 8 bases and J lost 1; bases outside the gene matches: 13. Here the CDR3 DNA reads TGTGCCAGCGAGCCAGCGGGGGCTCGTCATTCCTACAATGAGCAGTTCTTC. Its translation is CASEPAGARHSYNEQFF.